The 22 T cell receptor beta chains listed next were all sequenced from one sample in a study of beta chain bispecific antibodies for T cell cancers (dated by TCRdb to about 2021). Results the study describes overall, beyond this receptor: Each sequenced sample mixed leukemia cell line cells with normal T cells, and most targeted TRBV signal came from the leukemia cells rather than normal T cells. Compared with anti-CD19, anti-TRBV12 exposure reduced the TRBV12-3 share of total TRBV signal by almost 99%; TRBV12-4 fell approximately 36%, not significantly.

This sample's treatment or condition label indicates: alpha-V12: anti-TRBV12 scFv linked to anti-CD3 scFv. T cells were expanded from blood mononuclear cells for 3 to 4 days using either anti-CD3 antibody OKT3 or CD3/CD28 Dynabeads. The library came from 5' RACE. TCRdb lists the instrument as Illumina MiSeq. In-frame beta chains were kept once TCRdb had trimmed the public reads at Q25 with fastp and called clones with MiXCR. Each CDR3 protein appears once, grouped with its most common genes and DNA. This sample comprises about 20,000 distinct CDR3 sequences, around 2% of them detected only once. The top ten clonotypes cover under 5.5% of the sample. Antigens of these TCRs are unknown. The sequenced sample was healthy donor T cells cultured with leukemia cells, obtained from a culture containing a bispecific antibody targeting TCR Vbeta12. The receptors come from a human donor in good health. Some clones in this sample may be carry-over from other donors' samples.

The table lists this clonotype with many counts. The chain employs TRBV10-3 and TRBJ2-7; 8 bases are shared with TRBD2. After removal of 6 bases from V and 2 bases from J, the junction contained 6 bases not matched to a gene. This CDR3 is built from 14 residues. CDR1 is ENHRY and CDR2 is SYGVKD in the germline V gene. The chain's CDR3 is CAISAAGETYEQYF. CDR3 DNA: TGTGCCATCAGCGCAGCGGGGGAGACCTACGAGCAGTACTTC.

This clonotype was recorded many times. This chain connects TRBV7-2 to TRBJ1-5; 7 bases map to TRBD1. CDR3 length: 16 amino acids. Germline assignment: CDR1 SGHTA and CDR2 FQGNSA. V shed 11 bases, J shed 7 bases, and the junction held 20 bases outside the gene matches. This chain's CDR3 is CAYPDPGQPSGQPQHF. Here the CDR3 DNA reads TGTGCCTACCCTGACCCGGGACAGCCCTCGGGGCAGCCCCAGCATTTT.

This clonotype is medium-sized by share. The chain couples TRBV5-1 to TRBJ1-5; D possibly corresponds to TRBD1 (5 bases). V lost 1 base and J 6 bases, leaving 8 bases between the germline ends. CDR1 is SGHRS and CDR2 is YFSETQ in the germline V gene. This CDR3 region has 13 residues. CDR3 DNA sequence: TGCGCCAGCAGCTTGACAGGTTCTCAGCCCCAGCATTTT. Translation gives CASSLTGSQPQHF.

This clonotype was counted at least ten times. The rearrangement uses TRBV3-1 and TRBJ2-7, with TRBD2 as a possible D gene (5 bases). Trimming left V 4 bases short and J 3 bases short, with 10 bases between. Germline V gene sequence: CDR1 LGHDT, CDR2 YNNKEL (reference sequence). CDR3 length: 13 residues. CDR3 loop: CASSLDEGYEQYF. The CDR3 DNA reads TGTGCCAGCAGCCTGGACGAGGGCTACGAGCAGTACTTC.

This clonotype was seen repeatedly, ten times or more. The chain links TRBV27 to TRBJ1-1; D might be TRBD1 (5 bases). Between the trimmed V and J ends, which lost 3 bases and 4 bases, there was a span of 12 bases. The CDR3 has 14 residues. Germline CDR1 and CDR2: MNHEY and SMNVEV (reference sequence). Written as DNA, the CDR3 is TGTGCCAGCAGTTTTGGGGGGTTGGGCACTGAAGCTTTCTTT. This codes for CASSFGGLGTEAFF.

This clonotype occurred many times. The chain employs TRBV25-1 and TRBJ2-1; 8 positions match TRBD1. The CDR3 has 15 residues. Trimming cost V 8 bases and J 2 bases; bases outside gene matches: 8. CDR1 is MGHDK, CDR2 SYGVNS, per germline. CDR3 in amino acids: CASVPDREAYNEQFF. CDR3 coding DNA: TGTGCCAGCGTCCCGGACAGGGAGGCCTACAATGAGCAGTTCTTC.

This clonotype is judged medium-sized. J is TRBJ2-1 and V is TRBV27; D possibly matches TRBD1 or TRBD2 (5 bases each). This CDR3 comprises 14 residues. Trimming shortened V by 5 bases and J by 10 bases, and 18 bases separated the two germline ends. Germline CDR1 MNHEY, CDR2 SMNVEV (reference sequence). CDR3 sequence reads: CASSLGPTRREQFF. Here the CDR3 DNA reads TGTGCCAGCAGTCTGGGACCGACCCGGCGGGAGCAGTTCTTC.

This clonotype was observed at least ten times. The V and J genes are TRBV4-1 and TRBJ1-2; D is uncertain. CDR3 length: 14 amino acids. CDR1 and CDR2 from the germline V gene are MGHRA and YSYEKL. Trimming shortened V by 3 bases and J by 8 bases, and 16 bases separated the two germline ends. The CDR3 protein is CASSHSLALGGYTF. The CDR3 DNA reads TGCGCCAGCAGCCATAGTCTGGCTCTCGGGGGCTACACCTTC.

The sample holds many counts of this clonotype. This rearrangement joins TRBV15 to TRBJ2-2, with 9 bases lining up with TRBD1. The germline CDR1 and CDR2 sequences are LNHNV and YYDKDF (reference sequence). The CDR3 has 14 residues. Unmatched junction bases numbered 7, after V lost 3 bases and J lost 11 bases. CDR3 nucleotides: TGTGCCACCAGCAGTCTTGGACAGGGGACAGAGCTGTTTTTT. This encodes CATSSLGQGTELFF.

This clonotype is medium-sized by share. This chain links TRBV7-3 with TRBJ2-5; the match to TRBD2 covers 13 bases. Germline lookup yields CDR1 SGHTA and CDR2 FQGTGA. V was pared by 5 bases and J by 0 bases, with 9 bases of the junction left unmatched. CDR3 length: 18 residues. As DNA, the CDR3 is TGTGCCAGCAGCCTTCGCGGGACTAGCGGGGCGGACCAAGAGACCCAGTACTTC. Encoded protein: CASSLRGTSGADQETQYF.

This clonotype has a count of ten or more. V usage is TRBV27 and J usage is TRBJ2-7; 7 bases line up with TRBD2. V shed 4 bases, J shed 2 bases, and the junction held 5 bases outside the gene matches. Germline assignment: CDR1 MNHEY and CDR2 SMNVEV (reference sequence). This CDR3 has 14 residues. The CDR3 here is CASSWSSGPYEQYF. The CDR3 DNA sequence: TGTGCCAGCAGTTGGTCTAGCGGACCCTACGAGCAGTACTTC.

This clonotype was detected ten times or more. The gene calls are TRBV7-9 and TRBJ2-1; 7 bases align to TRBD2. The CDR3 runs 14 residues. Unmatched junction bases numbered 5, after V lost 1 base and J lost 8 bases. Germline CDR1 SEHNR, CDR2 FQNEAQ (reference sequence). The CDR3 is CASSLDLAAHEQFF. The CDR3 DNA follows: TGTGCCAGCAGCTTAGATCTAGCGGCCCATGAGCAGTTCTTC.

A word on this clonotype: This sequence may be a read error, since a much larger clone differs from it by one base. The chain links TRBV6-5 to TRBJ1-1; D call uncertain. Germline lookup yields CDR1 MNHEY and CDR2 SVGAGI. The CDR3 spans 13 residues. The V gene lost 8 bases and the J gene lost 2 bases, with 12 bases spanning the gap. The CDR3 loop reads CASGPNPNTEAFF. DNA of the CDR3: TGTGCCAGCGGACCAAATCCCAACACTGAAGCTTTCTTT.

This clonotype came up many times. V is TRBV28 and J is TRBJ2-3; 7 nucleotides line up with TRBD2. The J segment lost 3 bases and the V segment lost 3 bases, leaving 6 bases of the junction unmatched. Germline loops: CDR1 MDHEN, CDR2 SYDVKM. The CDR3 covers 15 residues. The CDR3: CASSLELGGTDTQYF. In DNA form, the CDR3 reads TGTGCCAGCAGTTTGGAACTGGGGGGGACAGATACGCAGTATTTT.

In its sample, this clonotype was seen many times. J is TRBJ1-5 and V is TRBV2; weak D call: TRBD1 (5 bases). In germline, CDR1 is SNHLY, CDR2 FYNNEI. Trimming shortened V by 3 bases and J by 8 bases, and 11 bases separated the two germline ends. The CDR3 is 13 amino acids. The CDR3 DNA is TGTGCCAGCAGTGATGGGGCGCTCGAGCCCCAGCATTTT. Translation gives CASSDGALEPQHF. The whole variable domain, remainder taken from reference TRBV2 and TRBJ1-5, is EPEVTQTPSHQVTQMGQEVILRCVPISNHLYFYWYRQILGQKVEFLVSFYNNEISEKSEIFDDQFSVERPDGSNFTLKIRSTKLEDSAMYFCASSDGALEPQHFGDGTRLSIL.

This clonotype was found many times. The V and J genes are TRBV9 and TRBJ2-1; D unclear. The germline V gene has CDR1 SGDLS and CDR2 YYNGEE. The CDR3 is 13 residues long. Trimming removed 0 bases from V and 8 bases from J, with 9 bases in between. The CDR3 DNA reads TGTGCCAGCAGCGTAGGTACGGCGTATGAGCAGTTCTTC. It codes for CASSVGTAYEQFF.

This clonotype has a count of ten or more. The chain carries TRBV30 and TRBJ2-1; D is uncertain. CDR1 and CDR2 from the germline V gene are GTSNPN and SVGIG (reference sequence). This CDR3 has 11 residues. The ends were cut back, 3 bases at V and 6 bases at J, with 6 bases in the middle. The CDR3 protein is CAWRSFNEQFF. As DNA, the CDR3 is TGTGCCTGGAGAAGTTTCAATGAGCAGTTCTTC.

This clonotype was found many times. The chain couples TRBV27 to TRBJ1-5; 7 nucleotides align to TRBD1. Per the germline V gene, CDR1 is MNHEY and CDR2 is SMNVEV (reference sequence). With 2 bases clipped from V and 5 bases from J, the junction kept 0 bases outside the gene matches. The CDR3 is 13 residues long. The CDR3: CASSLTGDQPQHF. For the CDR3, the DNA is TGTGCCAGCAGTTTAACAGGGGATCAGCCCCAGCATTTT.

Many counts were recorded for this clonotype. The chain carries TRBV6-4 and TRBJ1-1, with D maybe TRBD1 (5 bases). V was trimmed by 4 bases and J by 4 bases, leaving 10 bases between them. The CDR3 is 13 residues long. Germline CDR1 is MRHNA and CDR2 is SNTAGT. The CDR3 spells CASSASGATEAFF. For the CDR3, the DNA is TGTGCCAGCAGTGCCAGTGGGGCCACTGAAGCTTTCTTT.

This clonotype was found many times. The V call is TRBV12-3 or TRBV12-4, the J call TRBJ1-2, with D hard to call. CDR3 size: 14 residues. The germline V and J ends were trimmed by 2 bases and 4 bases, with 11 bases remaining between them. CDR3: CASSLWQSTYGYTF. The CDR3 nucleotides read TGTGCCAGCAGTTTATGGCAGTCTACCTATGGCTACACCTTC.

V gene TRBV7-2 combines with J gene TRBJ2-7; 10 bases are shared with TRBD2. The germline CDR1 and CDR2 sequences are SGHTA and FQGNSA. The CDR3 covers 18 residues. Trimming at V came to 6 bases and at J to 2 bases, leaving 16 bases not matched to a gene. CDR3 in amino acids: CASSLRRAGGTNTYEQYF. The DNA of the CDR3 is TGTGCCAGCAGTTTACGACGAGCGGGGGGGACGAATACCTACGAGCAGTACTTC.

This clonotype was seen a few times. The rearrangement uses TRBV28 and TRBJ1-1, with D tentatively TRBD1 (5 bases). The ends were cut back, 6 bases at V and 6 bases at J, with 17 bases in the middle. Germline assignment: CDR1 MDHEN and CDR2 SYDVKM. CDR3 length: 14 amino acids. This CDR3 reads CASSQVGGAAEAFF. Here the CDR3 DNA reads TGTGCCAGCAGCCAAGTCGGGGGAGCCGCTGAAGCTTTCTTT.